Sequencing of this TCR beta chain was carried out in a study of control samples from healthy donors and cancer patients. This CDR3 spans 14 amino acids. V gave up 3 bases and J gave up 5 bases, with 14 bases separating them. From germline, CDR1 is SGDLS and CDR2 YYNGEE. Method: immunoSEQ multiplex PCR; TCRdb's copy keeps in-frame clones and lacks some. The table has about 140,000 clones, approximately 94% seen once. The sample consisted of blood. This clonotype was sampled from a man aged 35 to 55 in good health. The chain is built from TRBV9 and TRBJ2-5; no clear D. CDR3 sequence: CASSAEWMGETQYF. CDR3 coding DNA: TGTGCCAGCAGCGCCGAATGGATGGGGGAGACCCAGTACTTC.